Listed here are 27 T cell receptor beta chains from one sample, sequenced in a study of blood T cell repertoires in COVID-19. Data came from immunoSEQ multiplex PCR; TCRdb stores just in-frame clones and leaves some out. The table records 110,000 to 150,000 clones, around 79% of them present only once. Material: peripheral blood. The receptors originated from a woman in her seventies with COVID-19, enrolled during active disease.

The chain couples TRBV10-3 to TRBJ2-3; TRBD2 matches 12 bases. The CDR3 loop spans 14 amino acids. Losses at the gene ends were 6 bases for V and 8 bases for J; bases not matched to a gene: 6. The V gene's germline CDR1 is ENHRY and CDR2 SYGVKD. The CDR3 reads CAISLAGGQGTQYF. The CDR3 region has the DNA TGTGCCATCAGCCTAGCGGGGGGGCAGGGTACGCAGTATTTT.

V gene TRBV7-9 combines with J gene TRBJ2-2, with 8 bases identical to TRBD1. Germline V gives CDR1 SEHNR, CDR2 FQNEAQ (reference sequence). V was clipped by 4 bases and J by 5 bases; unmatched bases: 6. The CDR3 contains 15 residues. The CDR3 sequence: CASSSRTGRTGELFF. The CDR3 DNA sequence: TGTGCCAGCAGCTCCAGGACAGGGAGGACCGGGGAGCTGTTTTTT.

The chain employs TRBV2 and TRBJ2-7; TRBD2 might be the D (7 bases). The CDR3 has 13 amino acids. Germline V gene lookup returns CDR1 SNHLY and CDR2 FYNNEI. V gave up 7 bases and J gave up 6 bases, with 16 bases separating them. The CDR3 sequence: CASKGGPIGEQYF. For the CDR3, the DNA is TGTGCCAGCAAGGGGGGGCCGATCGGCGAGCAGTACTTC.

The rearrangement links TRBV27 to TRBJ1-6; D perhaps matches TRBD1 (5 bases). The CDR3 is 16 amino acids. V dropped 3 bases and J dropped 0 bases, with 9 bases sitting between them. Germline-derived CDR1 and CDR2 are MNHEY and SMNVEV (reference sequence). CDR3 sequence (DNA): TGTGCCAGCAGTTTTGGGGGGAGCTCCTATAATTCACCCCTCCACTTT. Translation gives CASSFGGSSYNSPLHF.

The chain uses TRBV5-1 and TRBJ2-1, with TRBD2 matching over 14 bases. The CDR3 totals 17 residues. V was pared by 4 bases and J by 9 bases, with 12 bases of the junction left unmatched. CDR1 and CDR2 (germline): SGHRS, YFSETQ. The CDR3 bases are TGCGCCAGCAGCCTGGGACTAGCGGGGGCCAGCGTCGCTGAGCAGTTCTTC. Protein: CASSLGLAGASVAEQFF.

The V and J genes are TRBV19 and TRBJ1-4, with D perhaps TRBD1 (6 bases). The V gene lost 8 bases and the J gene lost 3 bases, with 10 bases spanning the gap. From germline, CDR1 is LNHDA and CDR2 SQIVND (reference sequence). CDR3 size: 13 residues. CDR3 residues: CASGQSANEKLFF. CDR3 nucleotides: TGTGCCAGTGGACAGAGTGCTAATGAAAAACTGTTTTTT.

This chain connects TRBV2 to TRBJ1-5; a possible D gene is TRBD1 (5 bases). Between the trimmed V and J ends, which lost 9 bases and 7 bases, there was a span of 10 bases. Germline V gives CDR1 SNHLY, CDR2 FYNNEI. The CDR3 covers 11 residues. CDR3 nucleotide sequence: TGTGCCAGTGGGGGGGACCAGCCCCAGCATTTT. Translated: CASGGDQPQHF.

V and J are TRBV10-1 and TRBJ2-3; no clear D. V lost 5 bases to trimming and J lost 0 bases, with 15 bases between them. The CDR3 totals 16 residues. Germline V gene lookup returns CDR1 WNHNN and CDR2 SYGVQD (reference sequence). CDR3 region: CASSWAGPLSTDTQYF. CDR3 bases: TGCGCCAGCAGTTGGGCAGGCCCCCTTAGCACAGATACGCAGTATTTT.

The V gene is TRBV5-1, the J gene TRBJ2-2, with 13 bases identical to TRBD2. The junction had 7 bases not matched to a gene; V was cut back by 6 bases and J by 5 bases. CDR3 length equals 16 residues. Germline V CDR1 and CDR2: SGHRS, YFSETQ. The CDR3 loop is CASTESGLAGTGELFF. CDR3 DNA: TGCGCCAGCACGGAGTCGGGACTAGCGGGGACCGGGGAGCTGTTTTTT.

Points on this clone: The junction shows a germline mismatch at one end, possibly a read error. The genes are TRBV5-6 and TRBJ2-2, with 9 nucleotides matching TRBD1. CDR1 SGHDT and CDR2 YYEEEE come from the germline V gene. There are 16 residues in the CDR3. CDR3 protein: CASSLGDRVVSGELFF. The CDR3 DNA reads as TGTGCCAGCAGTTTGGGGGACAGGGTCGTAAGCGGGGAGCTGTTTTTT. Using reference TRBV5-6 and TRBJ2-2 for the parts outside the CDR3, the full variable domain is DAGVTQSPTHLIKTRGQQVTLRCSPKSGHDTVSWYQQALGQGPQFIFQYYEEEERQRGNFPDRFSGHQFPNYSSELNVNALLLGDSALYLCASSLGDRVVSGELFFGEGSRLTVL.

This chain joins TRBV4-3 and TRBJ1-2; 7 bases are a match to TRBD1. Trimming took 6 bases from V and 4 from J; bases not matched to a gene: 5. The CDR3 consists of 13 residues. The V gene's germline CDR1 is LGHNA and CDR2 YSLEER. The CDR3 reads CASRGQDSYGYTF. For the CDR3, the DNA is TGCGCCAGCAGAGGACAGGATAGCTATGGCTACACCTTC.

The gene calls are TRBV24-1 and TRBJ1-2, with 9 bases fitting TRBD1. The junction had 6 bases not matched to a gene; V was cut back by 11 bases and J by 6 bases. Per the germline V gene, CDR1 is KGHDR and CDR2 is SFDVKD. The CDR3 spans 12 residues. In nucleotides, the CDR3 is TGTGCCATCCGGGACAGGGATGATGGCTACACCTTC. Its protein is CAIRDRDDGYTF.

The V and J genes are TRBV9 and TRBJ1-1; D remains ambiguous. The CDR3 runs 15 residues. Germline values: CDR1 SGDLS, CDR2 YYNGEE. With 4 bases removed from V and 1 base from J, the gap between germline ends came to 14 bases. CDR3 region: CASSTREVWNTEAFF. DNA for the CDR3: TGTGCCAGCAGCACCCGGGAGGTGTGGAACACTGAAGCTTTCTTT.

This clone occurred a few times. The chain uses TRBV2 and TRBJ2-1; D might be TRBD1 (5 bases). CDR1 and CDR2 (germline): SNHLY, FYNNEI. V shed 8 bases and J shed 0 bases, with 11 bases lying between them. The CDR3 spans 14 residues. As DNA, the CDR3 is TGTGCCAGCGGGGCAGCCACCTCCTACAATGAGCAGTTCTTC. As protein: CASGAATSYNEQFF.

The chain uses TRBV7-8 and TRBJ2-4; 7 nucleotides match TRBD2. With V trimmed by 1 base and J by 8 bases, 2 bases remained unmatched. Germline V CDR1 and CDR2: SGHVS, FQNEAQ. This CDR3 is built from 13 residues. The CDR3 coding sequence is TGTGCCAGCAGCTTAGGGGGGGGTTACATTCAGTACTTC. Translated: CASSLGGGYIQYF.

This clone was seen a handful of times. The chain is built from TRBV6-6 and TRBJ1-1; D remains ambiguous. V shed 5 bases and J shed 6 bases, with 7 bases lying between them. The V gene's germline CDR1 is MNHNY and CDR2 SVGAGI (reference sequence). CDR3 length: 11 amino acids. This CDR3 is CASSKPPEAFF. CDR3 DNA: TGTGCCAGCAGTAAGCCCCCTGAAGCTTTCTTT.

The chain employs TRBV12-3 or TRBV12-4 and TRBJ1-3; D gene ambiguous. Trimming removed 7 bases at V and 1 base at J, with 8 bases between. The CDR3 runs 13 residues. CDR3 amino acids: CASKRDSGNTIYF. Here the CDR3 DNA reads TGTGCCAGCAAGAGGGATTCTGGAAACACCATATATTTT.

The chain is built from TRBV6-5 and TRBJ2-6, with D unclear. Looked up from germline, CDR1 is MNHEY and CDR2 is SVGAGI. The CDR3 totals 16 residues. V lost 4 bases and J 4 bases, leaving 14 bases between the germline ends. For the CDR3, the DNA is TGTGCCAGCAGTTCTGGCATACCTTCGGGGGCCAACGTCCTGACTTTC. The encoded protein is CASSSGIPSGANVLTF.

This clone came up a few times. The chain uses TRBV15 and TRBJ1-2, with D perhaps matching TRBD1 (5 bases). The CDR3 covers 14 residues. V lost 0 bases and J lost 8, with 13 bases in between. The germline gives CDR1 LNHNV, CDR2 YYDKDF (reference sequence). This CDR3 reads CATSREGGTRGYTF. As DNA, the CDR3 is TGTGCCACCAGCAGAGAGGGGGGGACCAGGGGCTACACCTTC.

This clone came up once. The rearrangement joins TRBV5-5 to TRBJ2-1; 10 bases are shared with TRBD1. The CDR3 sequence is 15 residues long. V gave up 4 bases and J gave up 7 bases; unmatched junction bases: 8. Germline CDR1 SGHKS, CDR2 YYEKEE (reference sequence). The CDR3 spells CASSDRDRGGNEQFF. The DNA for the CDR3 is TGTGCCAGCAGCGACCGGGACAGGGGTGGAAATGAGCAGTTCTTC.

V gene TRBV2 combines with J gene TRBJ1-3, with TRBD1 as a possible D gene (5 bases). Trimming took 3 bases from V and 2 from J, leaving 8 bases between them. CDR3 length: 14 amino acids. The V gene's germline CDR1 is SNHLY and CDR2 FYNNEI. In DNA form, the CDR3 reads TGTGCCAGCAGTGATCGGGGGGCTGGAAACACCATATATTTT. Its protein is CASSDRGAGNTIYF.

The chain couples TRBV19 to TRBJ1-6, with D hard to call. This CDR3 is built from 14 residues. The germline V gene has CDR1 LNHDA and CDR2 SQIVND (reference sequence). V lost 3 bases and J 6 bases, leaving 9 bases between the germline ends. CDR3 region: CASSITRSNSPLHF. CDR3 sequence (DNA): TGTGCCAGTAGTATTACCCGGAGTAATTCACCCCTCCACTTT.

The chain has TRBV5-1 and TRBJ2-3; D call uncertain. Between the trimmed V and J ends, which lost 7 bases and 2 bases, there was a span of 11 bases. The length of the CDR3 is 13 residues. Germline V gives CDR1 SGHRS, CDR2 YFSETQ. CDR3 sequence reads: CASRPSSTDTQYF. CDR3 sequence (DNA): TGCGCCAGCCGCCCCAGTTCCACAGATACGCAGTATTTT.

The chain couples TRBV7-2 to TRBJ2-7, with 9 bases fitting TRBD1. Germline V gene data show CDR1 as SGHTA and CDR2 as FQGNSA. The V segment lost 4 bases and the J segment 5 bases; nucleotides outside the gene matches: 12. The CDR3 is made up of 16 amino acids. In DNA, the CDR3 is TGTGCCAGCAGCTCGCCAACCGGGACAGGGTACGACGAGCAGTACTTC. Its translation: CASSSPTGTGYDEQYF. The whole variable domain, remainder taken from reference TRBV7-2 and TRBJ2-7, is GAGVSQSPSNKVTEKGKDVELRCDPISGHTALYWYRQSLGQGLEFLIYFQGNSAPDKSGLPSDRFSAERTGGSVSTLTIQRTQQEDSAVYLCASSSPTGTGYDEQYFGPGTRLTVT.

The V and J genes are TRBV2 and TRBJ1-4; D is perhaps TRBD1 (6 bases). Germline V gives CDR1 SNHLY, CDR2 FYNNEI. The CDR3 covers 14 residues. The ends were cut back, 6 bases at V and 3 bases at J, with 11 bases in the middle. The chain's CDR3 is CASRQGGANEKLFF. CDR3 in DNA: TGTGCCAGCAGACAGGGAGGGGCTAATGAAAAACTGTTTTTT.

The chain employs TRBV19 and TRBJ1-2, with a weak D call TRBD1 (6 bases). CDR3 length: 15 amino acids. CDR1 and CDR2 (germline): LNHDA, SQIVND (reference sequence). V lost 4 bases to trimming and J lost 0 bases, with 12 bases between them. The CDR3 nucleotides read TGTGCCAGTAGTACAAGGACAGCTGCTAACTATGGCTACACCTTC. This encodes CASSTRTAANYGYTF.

The chain employs TRBV19 and TRBJ1-2, with D unresolved. The ends were cut back, 6 bases at V and 2 bases at J, with 10 bases in the middle. Germline loops: CDR1 LNHDA, CDR2 SQIVND (reference sequence). The CDR3 loop spans 13 amino acids. For the CDR3, the DNA is TGTGCCAGTAGCCCACTGGTAAACTATGGCTACACCTTC. This encodes CASSPLVNYGYTF.